Listed below are T cell receptor beta chains from one sample, sequenced in a study of CD8+ T cells in alopecia areata. TCRdb's table, derived via immunoSEQ multiplex PCR, lists solely in-frame clones and lacks some. The table lists around 270,000 clones, 58% of them singletons. The sequencing here drew on CD4+ T cells sorted from blood, taken at week 24, from a patient treated with tofacitinib. These TCRs come from a human donor with alopecia areata. Each CDR3 is given with its conserved first and last residue. A D gene is named only where the DNA matches it firmly. Size tells how often a clone was seen (once, few, many) or the class of an expanded clone, and some rows leave it out.

TRBD2	TRBV5-5	TRBJ2-1	NA	CASSSRLAANTYNEQFF	TGTGCCAGCAGCTCCCGGCTAGCGGCGAACACCTACAATGAGCAGTTCTTC
NA	TRBV9	TRBJ1-5	NA	CASSVGAGGAGQPQHF	TGTGCCAGCAGCGTAGGTGCCGGGGGCGCCGGTCAGCCCCAGCATTTT
TRBD1	TRBV25-1	TRBJ1-2	once	CASSPPGRGPTLNYGYTF	TGTGCCAGCAGCCCGCCGGGGAGGGGGCCCACTTTGAACTATGGCTACACCTTC
TRBD1	TRBV7-9	TRBJ2-7	NA	CASSGDREYYEQYF	TGTGCCAGCAGCGGGGACAGAGAATACTACGAGCAGTACTTC
NA	TRBV15	TRBJ2-6	few	CATSRDPGGANVLTF	TGTGCCACCAGCAGAGACCCCGGCGGGGCCAACGTCCTGACTTTC
NA	TRBV29-1	TRBJ1-2	once	CSVGRGNYGYTF	TGCAGCGTTGGGAGGGGAAACTATGGCTACACCTTC
NA	TRBV18	TRBJ2-7	NA	CASSPERDEQYF	TGTGCCAGCTCACCCGAGAGAGACGAGCAGTACTTC
NA	TRBV4-1	TRBJ1-1	NA	CASSQGGQPYTEAFF	TGCGCCAGCAGCCAAGGCGGACAACCCTACACTGAAGCTTTCTTT
NA	TRBV29-1	TRBJ2-3	NA	CSLAGTLTDTQYF	TGCAGCCTTGCCGGGACACTTACAGATACGCAGTATTTT
NA	TRBV7-9	TRBJ2-7	NA	CASSLEGSTYEQYF	TGTGCCAGCAGCTTAGAGGGCTCAACCTACGAGCAGTACTTC
TRBD2	TRBV5-6	TRBJ2-3	once	CASSPYGLASTTDTQYF	TGTGCCAGCAGCCCGTACGGACTAGCGAGTACCACAGATACGCAGTATTTT
NA	TRBV9	TRBJ1-4	NA	CASSVALGWSEKLFF	TGTGCCAGCAGCGTAGCTCTCGGATGGAGTGAAAAACTGTTTTTT
NA	TRBV29-1	TRBJ2-3	NA	CSVELRFTDTQYF	TGCAGCGTTGAGCTCAGATTTACAGATACGCAGTATTTT
TRBD2	TRBV27	TRBJ2-1	NA	CASSLRLAGGKYNEQFF	TGTGCCAGCAGTCTAAGACTAGCGGGGGGCAAATACAATGAGCAGTTCTTC
NA	TRBV5-4	TRBJ1-6	NA	CASSLESGSRSPLHF	TGTGCCAGCAGCTTGGAGTCAGGGTCTAGGTCACCCCTCCACTTT
NA	TRBV19	TRBJ2-3	NA	CASSPRGPDTQYF	TGTGCCAGTAGTCCCCGAGGGCCAGATACGCAGTATTTT
NA	TRBV10-3	TRBJ2-5	few	CAMGGWETQYF	TGTGCCATGGGGGGCTGGGAGACCCAGTACTTC
NA	TRBV7-2	TRBJ2-1	NA	CASSLVLDNEQFF	TGTGCCAGCAGCTTAGTGCTAGACAATGAGCAGTTCTTC
TRBD1	TRBV29-1	TRBJ2-7	NA	CSVTPGTGSDEQYF	TGCAGCGTTACCCCCGGGACAGGGAGCGACGAGCAGTACTTC
NA	TRBV7-9	TRBJ1-5	NA	CATIRGQAKGQPQHF	TGTGCCACCATACGCGGGCAGGCCAAGGGGCAGCCCCAGCATTTT
NA	TRBV30	TRBJ2-2	few	CAWEGSSGGELFF	TGTGCCTGGGAGGGGAGTTCAGGCGGGGAGCTGTTTTTT
NA	TRBV5-6	TRBJ1-6	NA	CASSLDRVNSPLHF	TGTGCCAGCAGCTTGGACAGGGTCAATTCACCCCTCCACTTT
TRBD1	TRBV30	TRBJ1-1	few	CAWSRDSVNTEAFF	TGTGCCTGGAGCCGGGACAGCGTGAACACTGAAGCTTTCTTT
NA	TRBV5-1	TRBJ2-3	few	CASSSPPGLDTQYF	TGCGCCAGCAGCTCCCCCCCGGGACTTGATACGCAGTATTTT
NA	TRBV7-8	TRBJ2-3	few	CASSLSVHSTDTQYF	TGTGCCAGCAGCCTAAGTGTACACAGCACAGATACGCAGTATTTT
TRBD2	TRBV5-1	TRBJ2-5	NA	CASSWGGLARQETQYF	TGCGCCAGCAGCTGGGGGGGACTAGCCCGTCAAGAGACCCAGTACTTC
NA	TRBV11-2	TRBJ2-7	NA	CASSLQTAGPYEQYF	TGTGCCAGCAGCTTACAGACAGCGGGCCCCTACGAGCAGTACTTC
NA	TRBV29-1	TRBJ2-7	few	CSVGKGSSYEQYF	TGCAGCGTTGGGAAGGGGAGCTCCTACGAGCAGTACTTC
TRBD2	TRBV7-8	TRBJ2-3	NA	CASSAAGGRTDTQYF	TGTGCCAGCAGCGCTGCGGGGGGGCGGACAGATACGCAGTATTTT
NA	TRBV19	TRBJ2-7	NA	CASSNGQSYEQYF	TGTGCCAGTAGTAATGGACAGAGCTACGAGCAGTACTTC
NA	TRBV2	TRBJ2-1	NA	CASSDRGHEQFF	TGTGCCAGCAGTGATAGGGGACATGAGCAGTTCTTC
NA	TRBV27	TRBJ1-2	NA	CASSPVGGYGYTF	TGTGCCAGCAGTCCCGTGGGGGGTTATGGCTACACCTTC
NA	TRBV18	TRBJ2-1	NA	CASSPRAADYNEQFF	TGTGCCAGCTCACCTCGGGCGGCGGACTACAATGAGCAGTTCTTC
NA	TRBV25-1	TRBJ1-2	NA	CASSEISRPGYGYTF	TGTGCCAGCAGTGAAATCTCTAGGCCGGGATATGGCTACACCTTC
NA	TRBV6-5	TRBJ2-3	NA	CASSVHGFTDTQYF	TGTGCCAGCAGCGTCCATGGTTTCACAGATACGCAGTATTTT